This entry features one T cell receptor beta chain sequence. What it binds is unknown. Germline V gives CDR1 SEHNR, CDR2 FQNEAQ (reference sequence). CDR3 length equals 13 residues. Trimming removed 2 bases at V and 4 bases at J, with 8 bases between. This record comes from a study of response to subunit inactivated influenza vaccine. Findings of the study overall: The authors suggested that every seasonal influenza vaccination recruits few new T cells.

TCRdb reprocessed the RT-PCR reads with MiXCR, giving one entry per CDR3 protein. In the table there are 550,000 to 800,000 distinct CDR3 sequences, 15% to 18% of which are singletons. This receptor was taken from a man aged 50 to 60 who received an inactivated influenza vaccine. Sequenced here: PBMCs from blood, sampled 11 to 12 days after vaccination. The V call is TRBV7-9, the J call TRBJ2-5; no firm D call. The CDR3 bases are TGTGCCAGCAGCTTATATTACTCAGAGACCCAGTACTTC. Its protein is CASSLYYSETQYF.